Below, one TCR beta chain is given with its context. The antigen it recognizes is unknown. There are no base qualities to consult, and no much larger clone falls within one base. This sample is part of a study of shared clonotypes between healthy human individuals (TCRdb year 2020). General notes on the study: A couple of women and a few men aged 18 to 49 years were included in the cohort. To increase sequencing depth and limit assay-specific biases, TCR repertoire library preparation and sequencing were carried out by different laboratories using diverse techniques. Blood TCR repertoires of roughly five healthy adults were deeply sequenced to estimate repertoire size and the extent of clonotype sharing between individuals. Each donor's leukapheresis produced roughly between about 0.9 and 9.5 billion PBMCs. For each donor, three plates each were used for CD4 naive and CD4 memory, two plates were used for CD8 naive, and one plate was used for CD8 memory. The study at large found these results: Clonotypes shared by all four sorted-subset donors showed higher generation probabilities than non-shared clonotypes. Incomplete sequencing was indicated by rarefaction of sorted-subset datasets, despite the large sequencing depth. Larger estimated clonotype richness was generally found for naive subsets than for memory subsets. Pairwise subsampling indicated that sequencing depth was expected to affect the degree of clonotype sharing among donors. Across a handful of donors, approximately 4.9% of naive CD4, approximately 3.6% of naive CD8, roughly 2.3% of memory CD4, and 0.4% of memory CD8 clonotypes were shared. The small number of donors limited the genetic and exposure-history diversity represented. Sampling was restricted to blood, and TCR repertoires in tissues likely differ from the TCR repertoires found in blood.

CD8 naive samples were obtained by positive selection for CCR7 among CD45RO-negative cells, yielding a CD45RA+CCR7+ population from which TemRA cells were excluded. Healthy HIV-negative adults with no recently reported acute infections or vaccinations were included as donors. All donors were Caucasian adults living in Nashville, Tennessee, USA. Blood was obtained by leukapheresis, after which PBMCs were separated by Ficoll-Histopaque density gradient centrifugation and cryopreserved in liquid nitrogen vapor phase. Analytical flow cytometry was used to check the purity and quantity of every magnetically sorted T cell population. Genomic DNA was isolated from each sorted fraction and quantified by UV absorbance on a Nanodrop 2000c. Using the deep immunoSEQ assay, multiplex PCR amplified TCR CDR3 regions from genomic DNA. For each cell subset, the extracted genomic DNA was distributed evenly across all wells of several immunoSEQ 96-well plates, and each plate served as one replicate. For sorted subsets, about 200 ng genomic DNA, equal to about 30,000 T cell genomes, was loaded into each replicate PCR. Purified libraries were quantified with a Qubit 3.0 fluorometer, sized on a Bioanalyzer 2100, and re-quantified with the KAPA Library Quantification kit. Every immunoSEQ 96-well plate was sequenced on a dedicated single-read 150-cycle Illumina NextSeq 550 flow cell. In the paper's pipeline: Because the immunoSEQ output held only junctional sequences and lacked quality scores, the filtering could not match the filtering applied to full-length reads. Sequences were annotated with PyIR, a Python wrapper for IgBLAST v1.9, using IMGT germline references to assign V/J genes and CDR3. Reads with weak V/J assignments (E-value above 1e-6), missing CDR3, stop codons, out-of-frame junctions, or ambiguous translated residues were removed. V3J clonotypes were defined as sequences sharing an identical inferred V gene, J gene, and CDR3 amino acid sequence. Percentage overlap between repertoires was computed as shared unique clonotypes divided by the size of the smaller repertoire. Repertoire richness was assessed with RTK rarefaction, the Chao1 estimator, and Recon v2.1 estimates of unobserved clonotypes. Generation probabilities for all TCRbeta clonotypes obtained by the gDNA method from a handful of donors were computed using OLGA. TCRdb provides this immuneACCESS table in a form limited to in-frame rearrangements. Some clones are lacking; in checked studies, under half of them reflect an unresolved V gene, and why the rest are absent is not known. V, J and clone size derive from that table, while D and trimming were established from the DNA sequence. The sample table shows about 2.1 million clones, and 93% are seen once. The ten top clones hold around 1.7% of the sample.

The CDR3 runs 13 residues from the cysteine to the phenylalanine. The DNA shown is the 39-base CDR3, in frame from base 1. The germline ends are 6 bases apart after V is trimmed by 0 bases and J by 4 bases. For CDR1 and CDR2, the germline V gene lists SGDLS and YYNGEE. The sample consisted of naive CD8+ T cells from PBMCs. Sample cell subset or site, as interpreted from the label and publication: CD45RA+CCR7+. The rearrangement joined TRBV9 to TRBJ2-3, with the D gene not confidently named. This sequence was found in a man aged 18 to 30 in good health. Some clones in this sample may be carry-over from other donors' samples. The CDR3 region: CASSVASSDTQYF. The sequenced DNA: TGTGCCAGCAGCGTAGCGTCCTCAGATACGCAGTATTTT. Beyond the CDR3, the reference TRBV9 and TRBJ2-3 genes provide the residues; the full variable domain reads: DSGVTQTPKHLITATGQRVTLRCSPRSGDLSVYWYQQSLDQGLQFLIQYYNGEERAKGNILERFSAQQFPDLHSELNLSSLELGDSALYFCASSVASSDTQYFGPGTRLTVL.